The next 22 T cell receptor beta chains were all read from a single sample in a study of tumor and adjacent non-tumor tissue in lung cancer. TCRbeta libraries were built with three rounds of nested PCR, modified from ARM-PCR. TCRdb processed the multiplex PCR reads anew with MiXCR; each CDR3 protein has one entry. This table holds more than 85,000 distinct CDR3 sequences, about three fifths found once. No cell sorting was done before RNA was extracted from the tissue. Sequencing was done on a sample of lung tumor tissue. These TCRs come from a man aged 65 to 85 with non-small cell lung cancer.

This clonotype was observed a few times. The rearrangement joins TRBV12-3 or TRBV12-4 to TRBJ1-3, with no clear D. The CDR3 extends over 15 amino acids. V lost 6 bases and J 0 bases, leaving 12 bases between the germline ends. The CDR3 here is CASRPETFSGNTIYF. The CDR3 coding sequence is TGTGCCAGCAGACCTGAGACATTCTCTGGAAACACCATATATTTT.

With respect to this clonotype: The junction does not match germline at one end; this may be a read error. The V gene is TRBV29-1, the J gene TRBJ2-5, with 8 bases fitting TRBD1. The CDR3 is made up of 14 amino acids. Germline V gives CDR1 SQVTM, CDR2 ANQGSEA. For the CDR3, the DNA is TGCTGCGTTGTCCAACAGGGGGGACTAGAGACCCAGTACTTC. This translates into CCVVQQGGLETQYF.

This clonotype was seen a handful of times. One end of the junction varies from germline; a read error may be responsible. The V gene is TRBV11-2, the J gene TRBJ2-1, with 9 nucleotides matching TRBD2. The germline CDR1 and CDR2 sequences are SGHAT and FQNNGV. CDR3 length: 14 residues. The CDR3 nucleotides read TGCTCCAGCAGCTTTATAGAGCGGGAGGTTGAGCAGTTCTTC. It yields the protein CSSSFIEREVEQFF.

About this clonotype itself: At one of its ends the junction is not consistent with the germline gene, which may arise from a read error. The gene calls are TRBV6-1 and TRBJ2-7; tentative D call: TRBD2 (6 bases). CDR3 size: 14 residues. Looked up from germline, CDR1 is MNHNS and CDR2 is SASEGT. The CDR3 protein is CASTGGTLVGEQYF. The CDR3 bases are TGTGCCAGCACCGGAGGGACCTTGGTGGGAGAGCAATACTTC.

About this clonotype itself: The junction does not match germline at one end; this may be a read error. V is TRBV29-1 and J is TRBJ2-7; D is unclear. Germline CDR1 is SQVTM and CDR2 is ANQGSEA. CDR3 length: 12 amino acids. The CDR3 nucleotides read TGCAGCGTTCGGCTGGGGATATACGAACAGTACTTC. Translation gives CSVRLGIYEQYF.

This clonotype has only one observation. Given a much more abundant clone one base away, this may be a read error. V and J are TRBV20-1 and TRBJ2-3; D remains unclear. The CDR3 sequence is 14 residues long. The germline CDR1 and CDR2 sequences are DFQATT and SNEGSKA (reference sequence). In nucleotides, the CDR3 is TGCAGTGCCTCAGACGGAAGGATCACAGATACGCACTATTTT. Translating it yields CSASDGRITDTHYF.

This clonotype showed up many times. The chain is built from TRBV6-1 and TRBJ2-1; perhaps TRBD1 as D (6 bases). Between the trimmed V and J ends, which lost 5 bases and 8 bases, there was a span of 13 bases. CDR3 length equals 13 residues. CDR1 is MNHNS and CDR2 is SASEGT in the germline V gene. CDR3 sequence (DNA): TGTGCCAGCAGTAAACGAGAGGGGGATGAGCAGTTCTTC. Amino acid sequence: CASSKREGDEQFF.

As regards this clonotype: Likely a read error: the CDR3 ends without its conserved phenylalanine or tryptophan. The CDR3 nucleotides read TGTGTCAGCAGTTCAGCCCCCTTGGGCTACACCCTC. Translating it yields CVSSSAPLGYTL. This chain uses TRBV6-5 with TRBJ1-2; D is undetermined. Germline CDR1 MNHEY, CDR2 SVGAGI. The CDR3 has 12 residues.

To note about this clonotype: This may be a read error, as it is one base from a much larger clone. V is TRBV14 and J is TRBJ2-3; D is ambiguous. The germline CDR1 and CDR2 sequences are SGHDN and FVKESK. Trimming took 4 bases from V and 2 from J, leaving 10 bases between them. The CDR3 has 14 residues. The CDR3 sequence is CASSPSVFTDTQYF. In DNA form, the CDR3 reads TGTGCCAGCAGCCCGTCAGTATTCACAGATACGCAGTATTTT.

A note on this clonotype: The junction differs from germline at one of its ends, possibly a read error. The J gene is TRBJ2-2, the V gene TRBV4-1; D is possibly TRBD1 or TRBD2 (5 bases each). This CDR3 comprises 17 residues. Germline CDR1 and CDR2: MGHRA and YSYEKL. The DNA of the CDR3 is TGCGCCAGCAACCCTCGGGACCAGTTCGTGAACACCTGGGAGCTGTTTTTT. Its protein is CASNPRDQFVNTWELFF.

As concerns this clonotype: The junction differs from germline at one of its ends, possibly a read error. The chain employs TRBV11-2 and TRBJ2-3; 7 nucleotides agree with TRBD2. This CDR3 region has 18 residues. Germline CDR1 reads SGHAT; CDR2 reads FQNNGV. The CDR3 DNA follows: TGTGCCAGCAGCCCTGGACTAGTGGGGCCCTCGAGCACAGATACACAGTATTTT. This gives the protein CASSPGLVGPSSTDTQYF.

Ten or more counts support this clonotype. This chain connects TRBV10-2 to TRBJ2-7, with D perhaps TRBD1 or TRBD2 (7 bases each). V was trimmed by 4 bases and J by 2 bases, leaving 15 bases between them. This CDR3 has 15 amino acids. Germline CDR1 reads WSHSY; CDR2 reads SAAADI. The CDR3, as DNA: TGCGCCAGCAGTGCAGGGGGGGCAGGGGCCTACGAGCAGTACTTC. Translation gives CASSAGGAGAYEQYF.

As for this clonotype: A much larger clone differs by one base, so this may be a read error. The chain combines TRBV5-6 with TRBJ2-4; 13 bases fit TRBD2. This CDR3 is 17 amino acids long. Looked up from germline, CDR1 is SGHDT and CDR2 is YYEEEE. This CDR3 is CASSTTSGRAAKNIKYF. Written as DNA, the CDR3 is TGTGCCAGCAGCACCACTAGCGGGAGGGCCGCCAAAAACATTAAGTACTTC.

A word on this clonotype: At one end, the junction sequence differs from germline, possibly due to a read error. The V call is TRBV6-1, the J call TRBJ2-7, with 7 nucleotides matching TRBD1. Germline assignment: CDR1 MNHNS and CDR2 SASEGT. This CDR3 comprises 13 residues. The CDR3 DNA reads TGTACCAGCACCGGGACAGAAGTGGACGAGCAGTACTTC. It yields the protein CTSTGTEVDEQYF.

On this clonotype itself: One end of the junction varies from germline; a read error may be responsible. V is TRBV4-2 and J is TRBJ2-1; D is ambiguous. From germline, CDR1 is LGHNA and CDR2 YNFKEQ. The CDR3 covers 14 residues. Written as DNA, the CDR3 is TGTACCAGCAGCCAAGATCGGGTTAGGGATGGGCAGTTCTTT. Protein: CTSSQDRVRDGQFF.

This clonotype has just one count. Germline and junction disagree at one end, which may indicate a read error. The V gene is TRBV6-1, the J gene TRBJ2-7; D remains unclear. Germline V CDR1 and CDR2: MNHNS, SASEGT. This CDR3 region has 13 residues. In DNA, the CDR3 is TGTACCAGCAGTGAAGGAACAGAATACGAGCAGTACTTC. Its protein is CTSSEGTEYEQYF.

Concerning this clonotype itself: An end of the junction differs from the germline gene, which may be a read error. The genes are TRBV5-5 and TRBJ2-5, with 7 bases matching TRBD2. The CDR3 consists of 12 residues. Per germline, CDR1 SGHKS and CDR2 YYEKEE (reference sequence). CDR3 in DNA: TGCGCCAGCAGCGGTTCCGCGGGGGTCTATTACTTC. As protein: CASSGSAGVYYF.

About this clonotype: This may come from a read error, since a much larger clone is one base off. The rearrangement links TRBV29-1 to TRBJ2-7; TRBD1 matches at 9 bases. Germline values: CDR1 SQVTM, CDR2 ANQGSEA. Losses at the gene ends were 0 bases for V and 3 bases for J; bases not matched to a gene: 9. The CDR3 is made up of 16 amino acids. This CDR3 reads CSVEDHRGTGNYEQYF. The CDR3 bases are TGCAGCGTTGAAGATCATAGAGGGACAGGGAACTACGAGCAGTACTTC.

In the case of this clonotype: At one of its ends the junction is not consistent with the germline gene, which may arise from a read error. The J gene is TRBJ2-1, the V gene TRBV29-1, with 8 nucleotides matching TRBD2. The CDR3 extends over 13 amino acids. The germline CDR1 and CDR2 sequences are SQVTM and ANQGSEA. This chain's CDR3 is CGVEPGGPGEQFF. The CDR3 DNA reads TGCGGCGTTGAGCCGGGAGGGCCGGGTGAGCAGTTCTTC.

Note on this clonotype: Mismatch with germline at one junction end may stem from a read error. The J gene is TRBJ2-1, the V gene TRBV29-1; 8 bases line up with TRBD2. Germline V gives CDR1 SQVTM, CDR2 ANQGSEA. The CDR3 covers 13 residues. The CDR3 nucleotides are TGCTGCGACCGGACTTCGGCGGGAGGTGAGCAGCTCTTC. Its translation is CCDRTSAGGEQLF.

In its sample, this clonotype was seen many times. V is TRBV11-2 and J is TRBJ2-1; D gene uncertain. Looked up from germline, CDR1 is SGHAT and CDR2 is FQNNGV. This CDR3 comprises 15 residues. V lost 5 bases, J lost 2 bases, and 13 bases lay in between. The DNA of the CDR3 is TGTGCCAGCAGCCAAGGCACTTCAGCCTACAATGAGCAGTTCTTC. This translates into CASSQGTSAYNEQFF.

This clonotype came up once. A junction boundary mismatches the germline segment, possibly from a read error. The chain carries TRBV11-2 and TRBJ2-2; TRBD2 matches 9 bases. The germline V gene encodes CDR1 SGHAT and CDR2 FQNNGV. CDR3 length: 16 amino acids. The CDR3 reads CARSLASGKNTGELLF. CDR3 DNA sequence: TGTGCCAGGAGCTTGGCTAGCGGGAAGAACACCGGGGAGCTGCTTTTT. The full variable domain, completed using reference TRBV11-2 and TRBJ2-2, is EAGVAQSPRYKIIEKRQSVAFWCNPISGHATLYWYQQILGQGPKLLIQFQNNGVVDDSQLPKDRFSAERLKGVDSTLKIQPAKLEDSAVYLCARSLASGKNTGELLFGEGSRLTVL.